The 8 T cell receptor beta chains presented below share a single source sample, sequenced in a study of HIV-infected patients and healthy controls. Whole blood was used without fractionation, so all unsorted peripheral T cells were included. About 550 ng RNA was reverse transcribed with alpha and beta constant-region primers. Separate chain-specific third strand synthesis with multiplexing indices produced the alpha and beta libraries. TCRdb reanalysed the 5' RACE reads using MiXCR and keeps one entry per CDR3 protein. This table has more than 9,500 distinct CDR3 sequences, roughly 9.5% appearing once. This specimen was blood, taken before antiretroviral therapy. These receptors all come from an adult with HIV infection. The donor label of this sample is uncertain.

This sequence joins TRBV7-2 and TRBJ2-7; 9 bases are shared with TRBD1. V trimming: 5 bases; J trimming: 2 bases; junction bases outside the gene matches: 7. This CDR3 has 15 amino acids. CDR1 and CDR2 from the germline V gene are SGHTA and FQGNSA. CDR3 sequence (DNA): TGTGCCAGCAGCAGAGACAGGGGGGGAACCTACGAGCAGTACTTC. It encodes CASSRDRGGTYEQYF. The full variable domain, its missing parts supplied by reference TRBV7-2 and TRBJ2-7, is GAGVSQSPSNKVTEKGKDVELRCDPISGHTALYWYRQSLGQGLEFLIYFQGNSAPDKSGLPSDRFSAERTGGSVSTLTIQRTQQEDSAVYLCASSRDRGGTYEQYFGPGTRLTVT.

This clonotype was detected ten times or more. The chain recombines TRBV6-6 with TRBJ1-5; D not certain. The CDR3 sequence is 14 residues long. The germline V and J ends were trimmed by 7 bases and 6 bases, with 16 bases remaining between them. The germline V gene has CDR1 MNHNY and CDR2 SVGAGI (reference sequence). The CDR3 reads CASTANGQSQPQHF. As DNA, the CDR3 is TGTGCCAGCACTGCGAACGGTCAGAGTCAGCCCCAGCATTTT.

The rearrangement uses TRBV4-1 and TRBJ2-3; 7 positions agree with TRBD2. J gave up 5 bases and V 0 bases, and 5 bases lay outside the gene matches. Germline-derived CDR1 and CDR2 are MGHRA and YSYEKL. The CDR3 length is 15 residues. The CDR3 nucleotides read TGCGCCAGCAGCCAAGAAGGCGGGAGAGGAGATACGCAGTATTTT. Residues: CASSQEGGRGDTQYF.

The J gene is TRBJ2-5, the V gene TRBV9, with TRBD1 matching over 9 bases. The V gene end was trimmed by 3 bases and the J gene end by 3 bases; junction bases not matched to a gene: 9. Germline V lookup: CDR1 SGDLS, CDR2 YYNGEE. This CDR3 has 16 residues. CDR3 amino acids: CASSAHPDRGKETQYF. The CDR3, as DNA: TGTGCCAGCAGCGCCCACCCGGACAGGGGAAAAGAGACCCAGTACTTC.

This clonotype was counted at least ten times. This chain uses TRBV6-5 with TRBJ1-1; D unresolved. CDR3 length equals 15 residues. In germline, CDR1 is MNHEY, CDR2 SVGAGI. V was clipped by 0 bases and J by 0 bases, with 8 bases between them. The DNA of the CDR3 is TGTGCCAGCAGTTACTCAGCAGGAATGAACACTGAAGCTTTCTTT. Protein: CASSYSAGMNTEAFF.

At least ten counts were recorded for this clonotype. The gene calls are TRBV11-3 and TRBJ2-6; no clear D. The ends were cut back, 0 bases at V and 0 bases at J, with 3 bases in the middle. CDR1 and CDR2 from the germline V gene are SGHNT and YENEEA. The CDR3 is made up of 15 amino acids. In DNA form, the CDR3 reads TGTGCCAGCAGCTTAGAGAACTCTGGGGCCAACGTCCTGACTTTC. This translates into CASSLENSGANVLTF.

This clonotype was observed at least ten times. V and J are TRBV6-6 and TRBJ2-7; D is undetermined. The CDR3 runs to 11 residues. V gave up 6 bases and J gave up 4 bases, with 7 bases separating them. Germline CDR1 MNHNY, CDR2 SVGAGI (reference sequence). For the CDR3, the DNA is TGTGCCAGCAGCCGACCATACGAGCAGTACTTC. Translated, it gives CASSRPYEQYF.

In its sample, this clonotype is large. CDR3 sequence: CASSTSEGRSGGELFF. Written as DNA, the CDR3 is TGTGCCAGCAGCACGTCGGAGGGGCGCTCGGGCGGGGAGCTGTTTTTT. The chain uses TRBV13 and TRBJ2-2; D might be TRBD2 (6 bases). The CDR3 extends over 16 amino acids. Trimming took 5 bases from V and 7 from J, leaving 20 bases between them. Germline V CDR1 and CDR2: PRHDT, FYEKMQ (reference sequence).